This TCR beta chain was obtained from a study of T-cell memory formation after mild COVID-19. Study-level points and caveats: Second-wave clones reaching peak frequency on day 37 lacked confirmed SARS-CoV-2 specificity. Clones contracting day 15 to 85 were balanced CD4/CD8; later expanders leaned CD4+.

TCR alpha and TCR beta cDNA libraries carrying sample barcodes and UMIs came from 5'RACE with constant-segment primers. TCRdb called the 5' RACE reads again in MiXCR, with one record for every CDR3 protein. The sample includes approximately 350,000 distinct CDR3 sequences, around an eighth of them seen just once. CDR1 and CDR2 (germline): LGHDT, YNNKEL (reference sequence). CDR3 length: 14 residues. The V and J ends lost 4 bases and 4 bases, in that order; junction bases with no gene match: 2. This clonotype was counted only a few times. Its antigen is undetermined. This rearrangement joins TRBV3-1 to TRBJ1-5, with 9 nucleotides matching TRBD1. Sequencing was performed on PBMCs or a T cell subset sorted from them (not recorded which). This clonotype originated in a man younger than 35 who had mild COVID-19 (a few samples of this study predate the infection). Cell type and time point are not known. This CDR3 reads CASSLQGANQPQHF. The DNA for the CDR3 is TGTGCCAGCAGCCTACAGGGGGCGAATCAGCCCCAGCATTTT. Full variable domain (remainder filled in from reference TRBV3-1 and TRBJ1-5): DTAVSQTPKYLVTQMGNDKSIKCEQNLGHDTMYWYKQDSKKFLKIMFSYNNKELIINETVPNRFSPKSPDKAHLNLHINSLELGDSAVYFCASSLQGANQPQHFGDGTRLSIL.